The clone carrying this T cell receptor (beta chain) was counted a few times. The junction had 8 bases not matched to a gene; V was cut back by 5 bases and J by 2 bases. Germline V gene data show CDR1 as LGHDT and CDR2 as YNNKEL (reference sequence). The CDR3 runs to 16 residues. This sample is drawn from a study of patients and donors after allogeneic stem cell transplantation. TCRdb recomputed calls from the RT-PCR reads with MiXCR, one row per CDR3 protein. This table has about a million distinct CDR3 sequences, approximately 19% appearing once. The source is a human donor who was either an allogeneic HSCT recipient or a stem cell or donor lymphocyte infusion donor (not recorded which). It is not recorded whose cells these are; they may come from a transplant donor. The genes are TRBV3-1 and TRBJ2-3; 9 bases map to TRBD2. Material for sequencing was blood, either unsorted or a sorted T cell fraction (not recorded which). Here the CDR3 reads CASSSGQREATDTQYF. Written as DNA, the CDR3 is TGTGCCAGCAGCTCCGGCCAGCGGGAGGCCACAGATACGCAGTATTTT.